This TCR beta chain was found in a study of shared clonotypes between healthy human individuals. Study background: Donor ages ranged 18 to 49 years: a couple of women, three men. Overall study results and limits: Several donors had roughly 5% of their naive CD4 clonotypes in common.

Germline lookup yields CDR1 WSHSY and CDR2 SAAADI. Germline trimming cut 6 bases from V and 1 base from J; bases unmatched to any gene: 5. There are 14 residues in the CDR3. The assay was immunoSEQ multiplex PCR, and TCRdb's table has in-frame clones only and misses some. The top ten clones hold about 10% of a sample with around 340,000 clones, around 79% of them seen once. Comment on this clone: Its antigen is unidentified.

The split of CD4+ cells yielded CD45RA+ naive and CD45RA-negative memory subsets. The chain couples TRBV10-2 to TRBJ1-1; 7 positions agree with TRBD1. The sequenced sample consisted of memory CD4+ T cells sorted from blood. Subset described: CD45RA-negative fraction. The clonotype originates from a man aged 30-40 years in good health. The CDR3 protein is CASRGTDPNTEAFF. CDR3 DNA: TGCGCCAGCAGGGGGACAGACCCGAACACTGAAGCTTTCTTT.